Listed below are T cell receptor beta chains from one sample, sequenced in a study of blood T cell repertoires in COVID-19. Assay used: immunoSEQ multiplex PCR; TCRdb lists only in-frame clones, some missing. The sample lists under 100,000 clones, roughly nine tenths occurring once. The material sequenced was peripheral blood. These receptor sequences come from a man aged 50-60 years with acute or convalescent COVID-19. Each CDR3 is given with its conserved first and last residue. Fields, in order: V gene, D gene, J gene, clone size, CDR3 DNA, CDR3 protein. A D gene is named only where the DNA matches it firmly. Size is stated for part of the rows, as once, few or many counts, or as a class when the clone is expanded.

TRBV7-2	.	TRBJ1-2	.	TGTGCCAGCAGCCAAAACTATGGCTACACCTTC	CASSQNYGYTF
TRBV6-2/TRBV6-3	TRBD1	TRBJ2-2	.	TGTGCCAGCAGTTACCCTAAAGGACAGGCGAGGGGCGGGGAGCTGTTTTTT	CASSYPKGQARGGELFF
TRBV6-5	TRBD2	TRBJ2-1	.	TGTGCCAGCAGCGGGGGGGGTGACAATGAGCAGTTCTTC	CASSGGGDNEQFF
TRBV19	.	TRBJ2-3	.	TGTGCCAGTAGTAACAGAACTCGACGCACAGATACGCAGTATTTT	CASSNRTRRTDTQYF
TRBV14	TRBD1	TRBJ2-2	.	TGTGCCAGCACGACAGGGAGTTACACCGGGGAGCTGTTTTTT	CASTTGSYTGELFF
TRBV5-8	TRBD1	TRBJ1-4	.	TGTGCCAGCAGCTTGGGACAGGGGGCTGTTGCAACTAATGAAAAACTGTTTTTT	CASSLGQGAVATNEKLFF
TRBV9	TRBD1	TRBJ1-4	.	TGTGCCAGCAGCGTAGGAATCAGGGACAGGGGAGTGGAAAAACTGTTTTTT	CASSVGIRDRGVEKLFF
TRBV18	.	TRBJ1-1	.	TGTGCCAGCTCAGCCTCAGGGGACATGAACACTGAAGCTTTCTTT	CASSASGDMNTEAFF
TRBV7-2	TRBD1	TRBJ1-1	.	TGTGCCAGCAGCCGTATTACAGGGGGCCTGAACACTGGAGCTTTCTTT	CASSRITGGLNTGAFF
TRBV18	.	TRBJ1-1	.	TGTGCCAGCTCCCCTATTCCAGGGCATAACACTGAAGCTTTCTTT	CASSPIPGHNTEAFF
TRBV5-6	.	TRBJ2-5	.	TGTGCCAGCAGCTTTAAATTAAGTACGGGGGTAATAGAGACCCAGTACTTC	CASSFKLSTGVIETQYF
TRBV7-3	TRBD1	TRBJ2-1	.	TGTGCCAGCAGCTTAATGGGACAGGGGAAATGTGTAGCCCTTATCTTCTACAATGAGCAGTTCTTC	CASSLMGQGKCVALIFYNEQFF
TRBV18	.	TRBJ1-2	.	TGTGCCAGCTCACCGGCGGAGGGCTACACCTTC	CASSPAEGYTF
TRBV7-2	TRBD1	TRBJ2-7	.	TGTGCCAGCCGGGACAGGAATACCTACGAGCAGTACTTC	CASRDRNTYEQYF
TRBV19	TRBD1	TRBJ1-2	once	TGTGCCAGTAGTAATTGGGGACAGCAATATGGCTACACCTTC	CASSNWGQQYGYTF
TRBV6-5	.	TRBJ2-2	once	TGTGCCAGCAGGACTCTGAACACCGGGGAGCTGTTTTTT	CASRTLNTGELFF
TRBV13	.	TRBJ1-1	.	TGTGCCAGCAGCTTACGAGGGTTCACTGAAGCTTTCTTT	CASSLRGFTEAFF
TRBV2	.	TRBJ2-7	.	TGTGCCAGCAGTGACAGGGGAGGGTCCTACGAGCAGTACTTC	CASSDRGGSYEQYF